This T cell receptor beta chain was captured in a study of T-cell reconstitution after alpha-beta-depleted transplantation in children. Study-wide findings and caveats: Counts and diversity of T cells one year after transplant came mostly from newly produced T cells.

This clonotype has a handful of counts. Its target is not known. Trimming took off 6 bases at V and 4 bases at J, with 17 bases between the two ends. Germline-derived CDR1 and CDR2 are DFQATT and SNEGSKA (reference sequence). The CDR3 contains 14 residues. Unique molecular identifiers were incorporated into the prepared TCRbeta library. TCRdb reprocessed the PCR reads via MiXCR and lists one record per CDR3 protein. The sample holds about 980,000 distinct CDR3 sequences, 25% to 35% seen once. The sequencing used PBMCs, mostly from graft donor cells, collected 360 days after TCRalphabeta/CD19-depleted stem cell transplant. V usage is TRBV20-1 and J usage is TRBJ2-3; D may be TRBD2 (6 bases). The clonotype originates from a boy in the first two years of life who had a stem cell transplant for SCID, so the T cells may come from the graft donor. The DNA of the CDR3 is TGCAGTGCGGAGCGGGTTCCGGTGTCAGATACGCAGTATTTT. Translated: CSAERVPVSDTQYF.